The 28 T cell receptor beta chains below were found in one sample sequenced in a study of T-cell memory formation after mild COVID-19. One entry per CDR3 protein, called by TCRdb with MiXCR from the 5' RACE reads. The sample holds approximately 430,000 distinct CDR3 sequences, more than 20% seen once. The sample taken for sequencing was PBMCs or a T cell subset sorted from them (not recorded which). The receptor source for this set is an adult woman who had mild COVID-19 (a few samples of this study predate the infection). Cell type and time point are not known.

J is TRBJ2-1 and V is TRBV4-1; D gene ambiguous. Trimming took off 0 bases at V and 3 bases at J, with 6 bases between the two ends. CDR1 MGHRA and CDR2 YSYEKL come from the germline V gene. The CDR3 length is 14 residues. As DNA, the CDR3 is TGCGCCAGCAGCCAAGATCTATACTACAATGAGCAGTTCTTC. It specifies CASSQDLYYNEQFF.

This clonotype was detected only a few times. This chain links TRBV5-6 with TRBJ2-3, with TRBD1 identical over 9 bases. V lost 1 base and J lost 6; bases outside the gene matches: 9. The CDR3 extends over 16 amino acids. The germline gives CDR1 SGHDT, CDR2 YYEEEE. Here the CDR3 DNA reads TGTGCCAGCAGCTTGCCGGGACAGGGTAATAAGGATACGCAGTATTTT. It yields the protein CASSLPGQGNKDTQYF.

This clonotype was counted at least ten times. The chain has TRBV5-5 and TRBJ2-4; 9 positions agree with TRBD1. V dropped 4 bases and J dropped 6; count of bases not matched to a gene: 8. The CDR3 contains 15 residues. Germline V gene sequence: CDR1 SGHKS, CDR2 YYEKEE (reference sequence). CDR3 protein: CASSMDRGDGNIQYF. The CDR3 coding sequence is TGTGCCAGCAGCATGGACAGGGGCGATGGAAACATTCAGTACTTC.

V usage is TRBV14 and J usage is TRBJ1-6, with TRBD1 matching over 7 bases. Trimming took 4 bases from V and 9 from J; bases not matched to a gene: 3. CDR3 length: 13 amino acids. Germline assignment: CDR1 SGHDN and CDR2 FVKESK. DNA of the CDR3: TGTGCCAGCAGCCGACAGGGTTTTTCACCCCTCCACTTT. Its translation: CASSRQGFSPLHF.

This clonotype was recorded a few times. The V and J genes are TRBV5-1 and TRBJ1-2; 10 bases match TRBD1. This CDR3 region has 18 residues. The trim removed 0 bases at V and 2 bases at J, leaving 10 bases unmatched. Germline-derived CDR1 and CDR2 are SGHRS and YFSETQ. The CDR3 nucleotides read TGCGCCAGCAGCTTGGCGGGGACAGGGGTATCGGCGAACTATGGCTACACCTTC. Its translation: CASSLAGTGVSANYGYTF.

This clonotype has more than one count but fewer than ten. V is TRBV5-1 and J is TRBJ2-4; 7 nucleotides match TRBD2. With V trimmed by 1 base and J by 0 bases, 4 bases remained unmatched. The V gene's germline CDR1 is SGHRS and CDR2 YFSETQ. This CDR3 contains 16 residues. CDR3 DNA sequence: TGCGCCAGCAGCTTGCTCGCGGGGGTAGCCAAAAACATTCAGTACTTC. Protein: CASSLLAGVAKNIQYF. Combining the CDR3 with reference TRBV5-1 and TRBJ2-4 gives the whole variable domain KAGVTQTPRYLIKTRGQQVTLSCSPISGHRSVSWYQQTPGQGLQFLFEYFSETQRNKGNFPGRFSGRQFSNSRSEMNVSTLELGDSALYLCASSLLAGVAKNIQYFGAGTRLSVL.

This sequence joins TRBV6-6 and TRBJ2-2; 11 nucleotides agree with TRBD2. V lost 5 bases and J lost 9; bases outside the gene matches: 8. This CDR3 comprises 15 residues. The germline V gene has CDR1 MNHNY and CDR2 SVGAGI (reference sequence). This CDR3 reads CASSRLAGNKRELFF. In DNA, the CDR3 is TGTGCCAGCAGTCGACTAGCGGGAAATAAGAGGGAGCTGTTTTTT.

This chain links TRBV7-9 with TRBJ2-5; the D gene is possibly TRBD2 (6 bases). Germline CDR1 and CDR2: SEHNR and FQNEAQ (reference sequence). The CDR3 covers 13 residues. Trimming cost V 1 base and J 9 bases, with 12 bases left between them. The CDR3: CASSLGGREAQYF. The CDR3 DNA reads TGTGCCAGCAGCTTAGGAGGAAGGGAGGCCCAGTACTTC.

The chain is built from TRBV18 and TRBJ1-1; D ambiguous. CDR1 is KGHSH and CDR2 is LQKENI in the germline V gene. Trimming removed 4 bases from V and 0 bases from J, with 12 bases in between. The CDR3 covers 15 residues. The CDR3 DNA reads as TGTGCCAGCTCACACGCAGGACGGGTGAACACTGAAGCTTTCTTT. Translated: CASSHAGRVNTEAFF.

This clonotype appeared a few times. The chain combines TRBV3-1 with TRBJ1-2, with no clear D. Germline V gives CDR1 LGHDT, CDR2 YNNKEL (reference sequence). The V and J ends lost 4 bases and 5 bases respectively, with 11 bases between them. The CDR3 extends over 13 amino acids. This CDR3 reads CASSPYGTYGYTF. The CDR3, as DNA: TGTGCCAGCAGCCCTTACGGAACGTATGGCTACACCTTC.

Only a few counts were recorded for this clonotype. The rearrangement links TRBV15 to TRBJ2-5; 10 nucleotides line up with TRBD1. The CDR3 sequence is 14 residues long. Germline CDR1 and CDR2: LNHNV and YYDKDF (reference sequence). V dropped 2 bases and J dropped 5; count of bases not matched to a gene: 2. CDR3 nucleotides: TGTGCCACCAGCAGACGGACAGGGGGGGAGACCCAGTACTTC. Its translation is CATSRRTGGETQYF.

The gene calls are TRBV19 and TRBJ2-5, with D possibly being TRBD1 (6 bases). CDR1 and CDR2 from the germline V gene are LNHDA and SQIVND (reference sequence). With 2 bases removed from V and 6 bases from J, the gap between germline ends came to 13 bases. CDR3 length: 14 residues. The DNA of the CDR3 is TGTGCCAGTAGTATACAGGGGTTCTGGAAGACCCAGTACTTC. This codes for CASSIQGFWKTQYF.

The rearrangement uses TRBV21-1 and TRBJ2-3; TRBD1, the table's D call, was not compared with the DNA. TRBV21-1 is given as a pseudogene. The CDR3 contains 18 residues. The chain's CDR3 is CASSTPGGRGTSTDTQYF. CDR3 bases: TGTGCCAGCAGCACCCCAGGGGGCCGAGGCACTAGCACAGATACGCAGTATTTT.

This clonotype was counted only a few times. The V and J genes are TRBV5-1 and TRBJ1-5; the D is unclear. Trimming shortened V by 4 bases and J by 2 bases, and 16 bases separated the two germline ends. Per the germline V gene, CDR1 is SGHRS and CDR2 is YFSETQ. This CDR3 spans 16 amino acids. CDR3 sequence: CASSATASGGNQPQHF. CDR3 in DNA: TGCGCCAGCAGCGCCACAGCATCGGGTGGCAATCAGCCCCAGCATTTT.

The chain employs TRBV13 and TRBJ2-7; no clear D. V was cut by 5 bases and J by 1 base, with 12 bases left in between. The CDR3 is made up of 14 amino acids. The germline CDR1 and CDR2 sequences are PRHDT and FYEKMQ (reference sequence). This CDR3 reads CASSLPVESYEQYF. CDR3 DNA: TGTGCCAGCAGCCTCCCGGTAGAATCCTACGAGCAGTACTTC.

The rearrangement uses TRBV4-1 and TRBJ1-1, with D uncertain. V dropped 1 base and J dropped 1 base, with 7 bases sitting between them. Germline values: CDR1 MGHRA, CDR2 YSYEKL. This CDR3 contains 14 residues. The CDR3 loop reads CASSQGEGNTEAFF. Written as DNA, the CDR3 is TGCGCCAGCAGCCAAGGAGAGGGGAACACTGAAGCTTTCTTT.

The V call is TRBV12-3 or TRBV12-4, the J call TRBJ2-1; D is unresolved. This CDR3 has 14 residues. V dropped 5 bases and J dropped 6 bases, with 14 bases sitting between them. The chain's CDR3 is CASSTRPRGNEQFF. The DNA of the CDR3 is TGTGCCAGCAGTACCCGGCCCAGAGGCAATGAGCAGTTCTTC.

In its sample, this clonotype was seen a few times. The V gene is TRBV12-3 or TRBV12-4, the J gene TRBJ2-1, with TRBD1 as a possible D gene (7 bases). The CDR3 extends over 15 amino acids. Trimming shortened V by 3 bases and J by 7 bases, and 16 bases separated the two germline ends. The DNA for the CDR3 is TGTGCCAGCAGTTTCCTAGGTGCAGGGGGGAATGAGCAGTTCTTC. It specifies CASSFLGAGGNEQFF.

The table lists this clonotype with a few counts. V gene TRBV5-1 combines with J gene TRBJ1-5; TRBD1 might be the D (5 bases). CDR3 length: 15 amino acids. V gave up 2 bases and J gave up 0 bases, with 9 bases separating them. Per the germline V gene, CDR1 is SGHRS and CDR2 is YFSETQ. For the CDR3, the DNA is TGCGCCAGCAGCTTCTCGGGGGATAGCAATCAGCCCCAGCATTTT. Translating gives CASSFSGDSNQPQHF.

This chain uses TRBV7-2 with TRBJ2-5; D gene unclear. Trimming left V 0 bases short and J 5 bases short, with 10 bases between. CDR1 is SGHTA and CDR2 is FQGNSA in the germline V gene. This CDR3 spans 14 amino acids. The CDR3 sequence is CASSLARGGETQYF. The CDR3 DNA follows: TGTGCCAGCAGCTTAGCGCGAGGTGGGGAGACCCAGTACTTC. Drawing the rest from reference TRBV7-2 and TRBJ2-5, the complete variable domain is GAGVSQSPSNKVTEKGKDVELRCDPISGHTALYWYRQSLGQGLEFLIYFQGNSAPDKSGLPSDRFSAERTGGSVSTLTIQRTQQEDSAVYLCASSLARGGETQYFGPGTRLLVL.

The CDR3 DNA sequence: TGTGCCAGCAGTTTCAGGCAGAACCCCTACAATGAGCAGTTCTTC. It yields the protein CASSFRQNPYNEQFF. This chain connects TRBV12-3 or TRBV12-4 to TRBJ2-1; D gene ambiguous. The CDR3 has 15 residues. The V end lost 3 bases, the J end lost 2 bases, and 11 bases lay between the germline ends.

In this sample, this clonotype turned up many times. CDR3 sequence (DNA): TGTGCCAGCAGTTTATATGGCTACACCTTC. Its translation: CASSLYGYTF. The chain is built from TRBV12-3 or TRBV12-4 and TRBJ1-2; D unresolved. The length of the CDR3 is 10 residues. The ends were cut back, 2 bases at V and 5 bases at J, with 0 bases in the middle.

This clonotype was detected a few times. The chain carries TRBV6-6 and TRBJ2-5; TRBD2 aligns across 13 bases. Germline trimming cut 1 base from V and 2 bases from J; bases unmatched to any gene: 1. Germline CDR1 and CDR2: MNHNY and SVGAGI (reference sequence). This CDR3 has 16 amino acids. The CDR3 region is CASSYLGLAGQETQYF. The DNA of the CDR3 is TGTGCCAGCAGTTACTTGGGACTAGCGGGACAAGAGACCCAGTACTTC.

This clonotype was seen once. The J gene is TRBJ2-1, the V gene TRBV6-5, with 10 bases lining up with TRBD2. V lost 2 bases, J lost 5 bases, and 6 bases stayed unmatched. Germline V CDR1 and CDR2: MNHEY, SVGAGI. This CDR3 region has 16 residues. For the CDR3, the DNA is TGTGCCAGCAGTTACGCTAGCGGGGGACCCCACAATGAGCAGTTCTTC. The encoded protein is CASSYASGGPHNEQFF.

The chain links TRBV13 to TRBJ2-5; possible D gene TRBD1, 6 bases. Germline values: CDR1 PRHDT, CDR2 FYEKMQ (reference sequence). V was pared by 6 bases and J by 5 bases, with 19 bases between. The CDR3 is 15 amino acids. The CDR3 reads CASSPGVVGRETQYF. DNA for the CDR3: TGTGCCAGCAGTCCAGGGGTTGTCGGTAGGGAGACCCAGTACTTC.

The J gene is TRBJ2-2, the V gene TRBV11-2; 11 nucleotides match TRBD2. The CDR3 is 19 amino acids. From germline, CDR1 is SGHAT and CDR2 FQNNGV. Trimming at V came to 0 bases and at J to 2 bases, leaving 8 bases not matched to a gene. CDR3 coding DNA: TGTGCCAGCAGCTTAGATCATCGACTAGCGGGGCAAAACACCGGGGAGCTGTTTTTT. This encodes CASSLDHRLAGQNTGELFF. The full variable domain, in which reference TRBV11-2 and TRBJ2-2 provide the parts outside the CDR3, is EAGVAQSPRYKIIEKRQSVAFWCNPISGHATLYWYQQILGQGPKLLIQFQNNGVVDDSQLPKDRFSAERLKGVDSTLKIQPAKLEDSAVYLCASSLDHRLAGQNTGELFFGEGSRLTVL.

The genes are TRBV14 and TRBJ2-5, with 11 bases identical to TRBD1. The junction had 6 bases not matched to a gene; V was cut back by 1 base and J by 5 bases. Germline assignment: CDR1 SGHDN and CDR2 FVKESK. CDR3 length: 16 amino acids. The chain's CDR3 is CASSQVGQGARETQYF. DNA for the CDR3: TGTGCCAGCAGCCAAGTAGGACAGGGGGCCCGGGAGACCCAGTACTTC.

Ten or more counts support this clonotype. The chain uses TRBV7-2 and TRBJ2-5, with a weak D call TRBD1 (5 bases). Trimming removed 0 bases at V and 4 bases at J, with 9 bases between. The CDR3 runs to 14 residues. Germline CDR1 reads SGHTA; CDR2 reads FQGNSA. CDR3 in DNA: TGTGCCAGCAGCTTAGCAGGGGTTCGAGAGACCCAGTACTTC. It specifies CASSLAGVRETQYF.